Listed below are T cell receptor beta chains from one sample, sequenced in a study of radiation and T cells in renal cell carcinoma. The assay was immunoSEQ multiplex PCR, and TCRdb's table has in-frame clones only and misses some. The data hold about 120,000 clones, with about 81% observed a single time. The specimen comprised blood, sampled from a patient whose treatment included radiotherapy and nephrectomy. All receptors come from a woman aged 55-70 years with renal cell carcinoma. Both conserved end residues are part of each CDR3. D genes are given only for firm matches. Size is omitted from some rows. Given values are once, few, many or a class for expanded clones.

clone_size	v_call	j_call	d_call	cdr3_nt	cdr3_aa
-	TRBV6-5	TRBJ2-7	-	TGTGCCACCAGGGGAGCCTACGAGCAGTACTTC	CATRGAYEQYF
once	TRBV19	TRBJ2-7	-	TGTGCCAGTAGTACAGAACAGCAGCCTTACGAGCAGTACTTC	CASSTEQQPYEQYF
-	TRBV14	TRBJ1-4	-	TGTGCCAGCAGCCAAGTAGCCGCCGGTGAGAAACTGTTTTTT	CASSQVAAGEKLFF
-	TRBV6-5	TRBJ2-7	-	TGTGCCAGCAGTCGGCTCGGCTACGAGCAGTACTTC	CASSRLGYEQYF
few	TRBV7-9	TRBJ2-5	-	TGTGCCAGCAGCTTAGGGGGGCAGGTAGAGACCCAGTACTTC	CASSLGGQVETQYF
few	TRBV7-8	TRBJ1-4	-	TGTGCCAGCAGAGCGGGACGGACTAATGAAAAACTGTTTTTT	CASRAGRTNEKLFF
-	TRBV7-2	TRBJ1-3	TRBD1	TGTGCCAGCAGCTTTAAGTCGACAGGGGGAGGAAACACCATATATTTT	CASSFKSTGGGNTIYF
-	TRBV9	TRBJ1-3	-	TGTGCCAGCAGCCCATACAGGGCCGATCACTCTGGAAACACCATATATTTT	CASSPYRADHSGNTIYF
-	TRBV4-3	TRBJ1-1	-	TGCGCCAGCAGCCAAGAGTTGACAGGACACCTCGGAGCTTTCTTT	CASSQELTGHLGAFF
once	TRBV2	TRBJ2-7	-	TGTGCCAGCAGTGAAGAAGGGACAAGTGTCTACGAGCAGTACTTC	CASSEEGTSVYEQYF
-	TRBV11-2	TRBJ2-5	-	TGTGCCAGCAGCCCAGGGCTAGCCGTACAAGAGACCCAGTACTTC	CASSPGLAVQETQYF
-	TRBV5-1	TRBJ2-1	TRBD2	TGCGCCAGCAGCTTGGAGGGGCCAGTGAGCGGGAGGTTATACAATGAGCAGTTCTTC	CASSLEGPVSGRLYNEQFF
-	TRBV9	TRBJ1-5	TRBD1	TGTGCCAGCAGCGGGGGGGACAGGCAGCCCCAGCATTTT	CASSGGDRQPQHF
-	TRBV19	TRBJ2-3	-	TGTGCCAGTATGTCGGGAGCTTCCCCTAGCACAGATACGCAGTATTTT	CASMSGASPSTDTQYF
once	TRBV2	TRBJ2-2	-	TGTGCCAGCAGTGGAAGTCATACCGGGGAGCTGTTTTTT	CASSGSHTGELFF
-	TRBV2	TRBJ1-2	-	TGTGCCAGCAGTTCCTTTGGCTACACCTTC	CASSSFGYTF
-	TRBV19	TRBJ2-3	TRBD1	TGTGCCAGTAGTAGACAGGGTGATACGCAGTATTTT	CASSRQGDTQYF
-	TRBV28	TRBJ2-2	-	TGTGCCAGCACTACTACAGGGCCCGGGGAGCTGTTTTTT	CASTTTGPGELFF
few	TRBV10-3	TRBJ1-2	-	TGTGCCATCAGTGAAGGTAACTATGGCTACACCTTC	CAISEGNYGYTF
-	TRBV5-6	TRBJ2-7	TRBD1	TGTGCCAGCAACCGGGTGGGACAGTTCTACGAGCAGTACTTC	CASNRVGQFYEQYF
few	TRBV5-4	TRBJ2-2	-	TGTGCCAGCAGCTTGGATCTAACCGGGGAGCTGTTTTTT	CASSLDLTGELFF
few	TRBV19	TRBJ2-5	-	TGTGCCAGTAGTCGCGGCAACCAAGAGACCCAGTACTTC	CASSRGNQETQYF
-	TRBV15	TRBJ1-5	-	TGTGCCACCAGCAGAGATTTGAAGCCCCAGCATTTT	CATSRDLKPQHF
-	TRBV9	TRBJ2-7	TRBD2	TGTGCCAGCAGCGTAGCCACGGGAGGGGGATGGTACGAGCAGTACTTC	CASSVATGGGWYEQYF
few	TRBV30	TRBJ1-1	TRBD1	TGTGCCTGGAGGTCAGGGGGCCTCACTGAAGCTTTCTTT	CAWRSGGLTEAFF
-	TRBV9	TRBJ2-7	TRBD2	TGTGCCAGCAGCGTAGGGGCAGGGGGCACTAGCGGGAGCTCCTACGAGCAGTACTTC	CASSVGAGGTSGSSYEQYF
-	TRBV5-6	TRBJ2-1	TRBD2	TGTGCCAGCATGAAACGAACTAGCGGGAGGCACAATGAGCAGTTCTTC	CASMKRTSGRHNEQFF
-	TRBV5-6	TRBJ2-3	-	TGTGCCAGCACTGACCCACGGCTTCTCAGCACAGATACGCAGTATTTT	CASTDPRLLSTDTQYF
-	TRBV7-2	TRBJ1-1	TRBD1	TGTGCCAGCAGCCGCAGGGGGCGCGAGGTAGCTTTCTTT	CASSRRGREVAFF
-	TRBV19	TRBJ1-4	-	TGTGCCAGCATCGCCCTCTTCGGTGAAAAACTGTTTTTT	CASIALFGEKLFF
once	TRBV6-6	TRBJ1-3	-	TGTGCCAGCAGTCACCCCCAACAGGGAACTGGAAACACCATATATTTT	CASSHPQQGTGNTIYF
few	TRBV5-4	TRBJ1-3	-	TGTGCCAGCAGCTCATGGTCTGCCGGAAACACCATATATTTT	CASSSWSAGNTIYF
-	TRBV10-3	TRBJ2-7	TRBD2	TGTGCCATCAGCTCGACTAGCGGGAGCTCCTACGAGCAGTACTTC	CAISSTSGSSYEQYF
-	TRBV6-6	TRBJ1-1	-	TGTGCCAGCAGTCAACCGACAGGGAACACTGAAGCTTTCTTT	CASSQPTGNTEAFF
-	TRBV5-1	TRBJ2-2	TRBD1	TGCGCCAGCAGAGAAACAGGGGGGACCGGGGAGCTGTTTTTT	CASRETGGTGELFF
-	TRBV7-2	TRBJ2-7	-	TGTGCCAGCAGCTTAGGAGGAACCTACGAGCAGTACTTC	CASSLGGTYEQYF
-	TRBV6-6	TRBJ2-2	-	TGTGCCAGCAGTTCGAGCAGGGCGGGCACCGGGGAGCTGTTTTTT	CASSSSRAGTGELFF
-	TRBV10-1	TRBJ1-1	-	TGCGCCAGCAGACGGGGGGCGAACACTGAAGCTTTCTTT	CASRRGANTEAFF
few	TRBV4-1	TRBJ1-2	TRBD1	TGCGCCAGCAGCCAATCTCCGGGACAGGGGGCGGAGGGCTACACCTTC	CASSQSPGQGAEGYTF
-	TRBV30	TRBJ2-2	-	TGTGCCTGGAGTGAAGCCGGGGAGCTGTTTTTT	CAWSEAGELFF
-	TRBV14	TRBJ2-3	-	TGTGCCAGCAGCCAAACTCTGGTCGCCTACCTAAACACAGATACGCAGTATTTT	CASSQTLVAYLNTDTQYF
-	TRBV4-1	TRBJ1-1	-	TGCGCCAGCAGCCAGGGGTATGTTGCCGGGGCTTTCTTT	CASSQGYVAGAFF
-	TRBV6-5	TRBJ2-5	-	TGTGCCAGCAGGGCGGGGGAGACCCAGTACTTC	CASRAGETQYF
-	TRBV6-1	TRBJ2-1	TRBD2	TGTGCCAGCAGTGAAGTTGGGGGGGGTCCCTACAATGAGCAGTTCTTC	CASSEVGGGPYNEQFF
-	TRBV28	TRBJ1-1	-	TGTGCCAGCAGTGAAAGACGACGGGAAGCTTTCTTT	CASSERRREAFF
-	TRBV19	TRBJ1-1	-	TGTGCCAGTAGTAGAGGCCAGTCCTTAGATGAAGCTTTCTTT	CASSRGQSLDEAFF